The T cell receptor (beta chain) described here comes from a study of blood T cell repertoires in COVID-19. Study information: Acute and convalescent COVID-19 samples came from the United States, Italy and Spain. Sources were T cells, B-cell-depleted T cells, or PBMCs; the material itself was cDNA or gDNA.

Original data processing: Amplified reference gene primers provided the basis for estimating nucleated cell counts. TCRdb's table, derived via immunoSEQ multiplex PCR, lists solely in-frame clones and lacks some. Clone size and V and J calls were adopted from that table, with D and trimming inferred from the DNA. There are 150,000 to 200,000 clones in the sample; roughly 89% occur only once, and around 3.9% lies in the top ten. Germline CDR1 reads SNHLY; CDR2 reads FYNNEI. The J segment lost 7 bases and the V segment lost 4 bases, leaving 6 bases of the junction unmatched. The CDR3 covers 15 residues.

Material: peripheral blood. This rearrangement joins TRBV2 to TRBJ1-6, with 8 positions matching TRBD1. The TCR sequence derives from a woman aged 60-75 years who had recovered from COVID-19. This CDR3 is CASSGQGSGNSPLHF. The DNA for the CDR3 is TGTGCCAGCAGTGGACAGGGGTCGGGCAATTCACCCCTCCACTTT.